The entry that follows covers one TCR beta chain sequence. The antigen this receptor binds is unknown. It has no much larger one-base neighbor in the sample; base qualities were not kept. Its CDR3 holds 15 amino acids, cysteine through phenylalanine. Only the CDR3 DNA stays, 45 bases, in frame from base 1. Reading the germline V gene gives CDR1 MNHEY and CDR2 SVGAGI. The junction carries 17 bases between V and J, which are trimmed by 7 bases and 7 bases respectively. The source of the sample is a study of control samples from healthy donors and cancer patients (dated by TCRdb to the early 2020s). Library preparation employed the immunoSEQ multiplex PCR assay. Imported from immuneACCESS, the table was reduced by TCRdb to in-frame sequences with V and J called. These copies leave out some clones; in studies compared against another copy, an unresolved V gene accounts for under half, and the cause of the remainder is not known. The sample table lists around 40,000 clones, approximately 90% of them with a count of one. Clones ranked in the top ten supply around 23% of the sample.

What was sequenced was PBMCs. This clonotype was sampled from a woman between 40 and 50 years old with head and neck cancer. The chain couples TRBV6-5 to TRBJ1-6, with an unclear D gene assignment. The CDR3 protein sequence reads: CASMGGWNGNSPLHF. The nucleotide sequence is given as TGTGCCAGCATGGGAGGATGGAATGGGAATTCACCCCTCCACTTT.